This is a list of T cell receptor beta chains from one sample in a study of control samples from healthy donors and cancer patients. Data came from immunoSEQ multiplex PCR; TCRdb stores just in-frame clones and leaves some out. Of 70,000 or so clones listed, 84% are singletons. Sequences were obtained from PBMCs. The receptor source for this set is a woman aged 45 to 65 with lung cancer. Each CDR3 is given with its conserved first and last residue. Each record gives: V gene, clone size, J gene, D gene, CDR3 protein, CDR3 DNA. The D gene is left open where the match is weak. Clone size is given for some rows only: seen once, a few or many times, or a class if the clone is expanded.

V gene: TRBV29-1; clone size: -; J gene: TRBJ2-5; D gene: TRBD1; CDR3 protein: CSVQGQSQETQYF; CDR3 DNA: TGCAGCGTCCAGGGACAGTCTCAAGAGACCCAGTACTTC
V gene: TRBV9; clone size: -; J gene: TRBJ1-3; D gene: TRBD1; CDR3 protein: CASSSRQGATGNTIYF; CDR3 DNA: TGTGCCAGCAGCTCGAGACAGGGGGCGACTGGAAACACCATATATTTT
V gene: TRBV19; clone size: -; J gene: TRBJ2-1; D gene: -; CDR3 protein: CASSIGRENEQFF; CDR3 DNA: TGTGCCAGTAGTATAGGGAGGGAGAATGAGCAGTTCTTC
V gene: TRBV24-1; clone size: -; J gene: TRBJ1-2; D gene: -; CDR3 protein: CATSDPGTGGGYTF; CDR3 DNA: TGTGCCACCAGTGATCCCGGGACCGGTGGTGGCTACACCTTC
V gene: TRBV19; clone size: -; J gene: TRBJ1-1; D gene: -; CDR3 protein: CASSPRGSGEAFF; CDR3 DNA: TGTGCCAGTAGTCCGAGGGGGTCAGGGGAAGCTTTCTTT
V gene: TRBV5-1; clone size: -; J gene: TRBJ2-5; D gene: -; CDR3 protein: CASSLGFRQETQYF; CDR3 DNA: TGCGCCAGCAGCTTGGGATTCAGGCAAGAGACCCAGTACTTC
V gene: TRBV5-1; clone size: -; J gene: TRBJ1-2; D gene: TRBD1; CDR3 protein: CASSSDGTGVYGYTF; CDR3 DNA: TGCGCCAGCAGCTCCGACGGGACAGGGGTCTATGGCTACACCTTC
V gene: TRBV18; clone size: once; J gene: TRBJ2-7; D gene: -; CDR3 protein: CASSPYTGAYEQYF; CDR3 DNA: TGTGCCAGCTCACCTTACACAGGAGCCTACGAGCAGTACTTC
V gene: TRBV6-6; clone size: -; J gene: TRBJ2-7; D gene: TRBD1; CDR3 protein: CASRDREYEQYF; CDR3 DNA: TGTGCCAGCCGGGACAGGGAGTACGAGCAGTACTTC
V gene: TRBV7-3; clone size: -; J gene: TRBJ2-1; D gene: TRBD2; CDR3 protein: CASSLGTSGFNEQFF; CDR3 DNA: TGTGCCAGCAGCCTCGGGACTAGCGGGTTCAATGAGCAGTTCTTC
V gene: TRBV19; clone size: -; J gene: TRBJ1-2; D gene: TRBD1; CDR3 protein: CASSIDPRDSIGGYTF; CDR3 DNA: TGTGCCAGTAGTATAGATCCCCGGGACAGTATTGGTGGCTACACCTTC
V gene: TRBV5-1; clone size: -; J gene: TRBJ1-1; D gene: TRBD1; CDR3 protein: CASSLGDSVNTEAFF; CDR3 DNA: TGCGCCAGCAGCTTGGGGGACAGCGTGAACACTGAAGCTTTCTTT
V gene: TRBV3-1/TRBV3-2; clone size: -; J gene: TRBJ1-1; D gene: -; CDR3 protein: CASSVTGRKAFF; CDR3 DNA: TGTGCCAGCAGCGTCACGGGGAGGAAAGCTTTCTTT
V gene: TRBV7-8; clone size: -; J gene: TRBJ2-3; D gene: TRBD2; CDR3 protein: CASSFGTSGGSTTDTQYF; CDR3 DNA: TGTGCCAGCAGCTTCGGGACTAGCGGGGGCTCTACGACAGATACGCAGTATTTT
V gene: TRBV7-2; clone size: -; J gene: TRBJ1-3; D gene: -; CDR3 protein: CASSLARGGTIYF; CDR3 DNA: TGTGCCAGCAGCTTAGCGCGAGGGGGCACCATATATTTT
V gene: TRBV3-1/TRBV3-2; clone size: -; J gene: TRBJ2-3; D gene: TRBD2; CDR3 protein: CASSRSSGVRTDTQYF; CDR3 DNA: TGTGCCAGCAGCCGCTCGAGCGGGGTTCGCACAGATACGCAGTATTTT
V gene: TRBV4-2; clone size: -; J gene: TRBJ1-2; D gene: -; CDR3 protein: CASSQEGLDSNYGYTF; CDR3 DNA: TGTGCCAGCAGCCAAGAGGGGCTGGACTCTAACTATGGCTACACCTTC
V gene: TRBV18; clone size: -; J gene: TRBJ1-1; D gene: TRBD1; CDR3 protein: CASSQPTGEAFF; CDR3 DNA: TGTGCCAGCTCACAACCGACAGGGGAAGCTTTCTTT
V gene: TRBV6-5; clone size: -; J gene: TRBJ1-1; D gene: TRBD1; CDR3 protein: CASSYRQGGTEAFF; CDR3 DNA: TGTGCCAGCAGTTATCGACAGGGTGGCACTGAAGCTTTCTTT
V gene: TRBV9; clone size: -; J gene: TRBJ2-5; D gene: -; CDR3 protein: CASSVGTGTQETQYF; CDR3 DNA: TGTGCCAGCAGCGTCGGAACCGGGACGCAAGAGACCCAGTACTTC